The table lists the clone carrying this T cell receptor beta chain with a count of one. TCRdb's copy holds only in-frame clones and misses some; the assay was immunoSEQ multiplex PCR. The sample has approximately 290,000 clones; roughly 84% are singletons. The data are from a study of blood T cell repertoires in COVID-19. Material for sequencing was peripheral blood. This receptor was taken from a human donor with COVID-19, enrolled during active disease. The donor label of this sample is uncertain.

Here the CDR3 DNA reads TGTGCCAGCAGTTTATCCCTTCTCCGGCAGGGTAGTAAGCCCCAGCATTTT. Translating it yields CASSLSLLRQGSKPQHF. V gene TRBV27 combines with J gene TRBJ1-5; TRBD1 is a possible D gene (5 bases). The length of the CDR3 is 17 residues. Trimming left V 0 bases short and J 8 bases short, with 20 bases between. CDR1 MNHEY and CDR2 SMNVEV come from the germline V gene (reference sequence).